This TCR beta chain emerged from a study of T cells of healthy individuals. TCRdb used MiXCR to reprocess the 5' RACE reads, holding one entry per CDR3 protein. This table holds approximately 100,000 distinct CDR3 sequences, roughly a sixth found once. This clonotype was observed a handful of times. Germline V gene data show CDR1 as LNHDA and CDR2 as SQIVND (reference sequence). J lost 3 bases, V lost 6 bases, and 4 bases had no gene match. This CDR3 has 14 amino acids. The chain combines TRBV19 with TRBJ2-2; 7 bases agree with TRBD1. This TCR derives from a human donor in good health. CDR3 nucleotide sequence: TGTGCCAGTAGGAGACAGGGAGACACCGGGGAGCTGTTTTTT. This gives the protein CASRRQGDTGELFF.